These 3 T cell receptor beta chains originate from one sample sequenced in a study of human T cells and chemical hapten exposure. Total RNA was isolated from whole blood that had not been fractionated. TCRdb used MiXCR to reprocess the 5' RACE reads, holding one entry per CDR3 protein. The sample yields roughly 110,000 distinct CDR3 sequences, 19% seen once. These receptors were taken from a human donor in good health.

The table lists this clonotype with a few counts. This chain uses TRBV9 with TRBJ2-7; a possible D gene is TRBD1 (6 bases). There are 14 residues in the CDR3. Germline V gene sequence: CDR1 SGDLS, CDR2 YYNGEE. Trimming removed 7 bases from V and 3 bases from J, with 17 bases in between. CDR3 DNA sequence: TGTGCCAGCGGATCGACGGGACAAGGCTACGAGCAGTACTTC. It translates to CASGSTGQGYEQYF.

The CDR3 DNA reads TGTGCCAGCAGCCGCGTCACCTTCCGACAGGAGGCTGAAAAACTGTTTTTT. Its protein product is CASSRVTFRQEAEKLFF. The chain is built from TRBV28 and TRBJ1-4; the D gene is possibly TRBD1 (6 bases). This CDR3 has 17 amino acids. Germline CDR1 is MDHEN and CDR2 is SYDVKM. The germline V and J ends were trimmed by 6 bases and 7 bases, with 24 bases remaining between them.

This clonotype was recorded a few times. The J gene is TRBJ2-3, the V gene TRBV5-1; TRBD2 might be the D (5 bases). The V gene's germline CDR1 is SGHRS and CDR2 YFSETQ. V was trimmed by 5 bases and J by 2 bases, leaving 15 bases between them. This CDR3 has 15 amino acids. CDR3 nucleotide sequence: TGCGCCAGCAGAGGAGTCGGACTCCTCACAGATACGCAGTATTTT. Its protein is CASRGVGLLTDTQYF.